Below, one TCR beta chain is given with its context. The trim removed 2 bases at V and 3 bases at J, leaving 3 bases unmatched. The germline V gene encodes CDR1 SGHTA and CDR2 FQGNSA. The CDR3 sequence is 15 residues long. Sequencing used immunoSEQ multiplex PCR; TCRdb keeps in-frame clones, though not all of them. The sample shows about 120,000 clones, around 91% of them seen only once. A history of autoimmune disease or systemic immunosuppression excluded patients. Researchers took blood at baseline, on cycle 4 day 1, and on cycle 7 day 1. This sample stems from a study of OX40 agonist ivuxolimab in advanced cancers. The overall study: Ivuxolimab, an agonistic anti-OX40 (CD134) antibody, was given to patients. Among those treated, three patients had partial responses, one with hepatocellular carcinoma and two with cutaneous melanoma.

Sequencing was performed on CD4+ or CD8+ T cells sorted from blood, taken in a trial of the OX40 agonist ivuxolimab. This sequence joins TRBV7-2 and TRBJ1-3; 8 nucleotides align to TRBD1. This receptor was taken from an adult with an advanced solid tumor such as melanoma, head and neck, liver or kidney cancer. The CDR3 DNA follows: TGTGCCAGCAGCTTACAGGGGGCGCTTGGAAACACCATATATTTT. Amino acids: CASSLQGALGNTIYF.